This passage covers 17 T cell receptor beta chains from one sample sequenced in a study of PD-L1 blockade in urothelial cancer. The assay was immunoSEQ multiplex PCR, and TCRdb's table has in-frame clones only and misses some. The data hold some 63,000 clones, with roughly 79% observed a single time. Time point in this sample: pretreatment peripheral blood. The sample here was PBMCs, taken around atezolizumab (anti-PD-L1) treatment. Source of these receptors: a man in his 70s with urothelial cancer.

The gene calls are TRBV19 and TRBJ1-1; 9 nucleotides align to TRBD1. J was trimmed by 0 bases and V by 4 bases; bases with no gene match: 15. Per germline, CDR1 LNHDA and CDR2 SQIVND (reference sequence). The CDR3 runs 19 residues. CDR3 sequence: CASSTVRTGVYTMNTEAFF. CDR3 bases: TGTGCCAGTAGTACCGTTCGGACAGGGGTCTACACTATGAACACTGAAGCTTTCTTT.

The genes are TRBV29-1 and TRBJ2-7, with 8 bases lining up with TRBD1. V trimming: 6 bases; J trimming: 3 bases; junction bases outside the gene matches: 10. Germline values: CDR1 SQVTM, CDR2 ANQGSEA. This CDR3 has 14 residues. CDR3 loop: CSVRTGTGDYEQYF. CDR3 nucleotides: TGCAGCGTCCGGACAGGGACAGGAGACTACGAGCAGTACTTC.

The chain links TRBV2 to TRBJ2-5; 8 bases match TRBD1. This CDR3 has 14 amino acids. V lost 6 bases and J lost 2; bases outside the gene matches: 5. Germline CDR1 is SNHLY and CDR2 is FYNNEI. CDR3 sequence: CASRGDRHQETQYF. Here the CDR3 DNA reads TGTGCCAGCAGAGGGGACAGGCATCAAGAGACCCAGTACTTC.

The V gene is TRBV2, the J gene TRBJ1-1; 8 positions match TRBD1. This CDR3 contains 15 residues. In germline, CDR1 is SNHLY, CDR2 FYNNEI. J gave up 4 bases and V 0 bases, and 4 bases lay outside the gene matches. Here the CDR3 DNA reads TGTGCCAGCAGTGAAGCGCTCCAGGGGGCCACTGAAGCTTTCTTT. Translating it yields CASSEALQGATEAFF.

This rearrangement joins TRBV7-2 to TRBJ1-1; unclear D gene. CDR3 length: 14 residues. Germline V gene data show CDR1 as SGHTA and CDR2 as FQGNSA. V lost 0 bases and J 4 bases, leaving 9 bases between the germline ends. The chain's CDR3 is CASSLATGSTEAFF. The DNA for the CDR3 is TGTGCCAGCAGCTTAGCGACGGGTAGCACTGAAGCTTTCTTT.

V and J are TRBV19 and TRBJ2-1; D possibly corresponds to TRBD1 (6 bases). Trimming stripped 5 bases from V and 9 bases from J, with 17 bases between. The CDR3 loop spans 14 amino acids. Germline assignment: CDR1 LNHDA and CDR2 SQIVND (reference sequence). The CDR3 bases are TGTGCCAGTAGTTTCGGACAACAGGGCGGTGAGCAGTTCTTC. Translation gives CASSFGQQGGEQFF.

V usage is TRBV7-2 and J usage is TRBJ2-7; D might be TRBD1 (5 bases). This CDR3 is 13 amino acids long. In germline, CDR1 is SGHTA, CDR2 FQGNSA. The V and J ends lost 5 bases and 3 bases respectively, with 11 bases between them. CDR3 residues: CASSRSTVYEQYF. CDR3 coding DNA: TGTGCCAGCAGCCGGTCGACAGTCTACGAGCAGTACTTC.

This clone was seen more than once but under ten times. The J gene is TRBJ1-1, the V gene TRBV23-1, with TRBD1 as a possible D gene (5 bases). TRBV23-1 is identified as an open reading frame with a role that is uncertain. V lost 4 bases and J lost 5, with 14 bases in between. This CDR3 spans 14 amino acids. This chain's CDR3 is CASSLQGLGTEAFF. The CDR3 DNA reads TGCGCCAGCAGTCTCCAGGGTCTCGGTACTGAAGCTTTCTTT.

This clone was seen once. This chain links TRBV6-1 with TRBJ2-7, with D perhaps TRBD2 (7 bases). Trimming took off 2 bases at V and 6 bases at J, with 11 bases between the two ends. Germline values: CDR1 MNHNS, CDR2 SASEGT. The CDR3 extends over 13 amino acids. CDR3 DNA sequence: TGTGCCAGCAGTGAATGGGGGGGGCTCGAGCAGTACTTC. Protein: CASSEWGGLEQYF.

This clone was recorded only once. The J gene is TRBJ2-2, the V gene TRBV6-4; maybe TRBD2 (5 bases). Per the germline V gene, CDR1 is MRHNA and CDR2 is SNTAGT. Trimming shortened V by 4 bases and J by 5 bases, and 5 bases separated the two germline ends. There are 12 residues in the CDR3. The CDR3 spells CASSAGTGELFF. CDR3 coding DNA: TGTGCCAGCAGTGCGGGGACCGGGGAGCTGTTTTTT.

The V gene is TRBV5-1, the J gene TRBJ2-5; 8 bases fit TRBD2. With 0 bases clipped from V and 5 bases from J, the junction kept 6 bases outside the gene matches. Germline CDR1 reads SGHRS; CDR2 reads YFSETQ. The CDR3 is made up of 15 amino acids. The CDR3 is CASSLGPGGPETQYF. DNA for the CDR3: TGCGCCAGCAGCTTGGGTCCGGGAGGGCCTGAGACCCAGTACTTC. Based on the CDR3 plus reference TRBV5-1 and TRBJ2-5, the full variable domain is KAGVTQTPRYLIKTRGQQVTLSCSPISGHRSVSWYQQTPGQGLQFLFEYFSETQRNKGNFPGRFSGRQFSNSRSEMNVSTLELGDSALYLCASSLGPGGPETQYFGPGTRLLVL.

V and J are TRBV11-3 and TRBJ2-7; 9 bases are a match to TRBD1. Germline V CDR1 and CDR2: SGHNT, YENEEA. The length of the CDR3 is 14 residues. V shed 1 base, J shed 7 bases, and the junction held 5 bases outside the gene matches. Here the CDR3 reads CASSLGGQGKEQYF. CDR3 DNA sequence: TGTGCCAGCAGCTTAGGAGGACAGGGGAAAGAGCAGTACTTC.

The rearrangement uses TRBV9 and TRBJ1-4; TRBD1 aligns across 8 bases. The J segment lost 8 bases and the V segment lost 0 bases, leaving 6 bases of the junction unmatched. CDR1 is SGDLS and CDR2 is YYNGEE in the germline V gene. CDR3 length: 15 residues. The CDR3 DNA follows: TGTGCCAGCAGCGTAGCAGGCAGGGGGCAGGAAAAACTGTTTTTT. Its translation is CASSVAGRGQEKLFF.

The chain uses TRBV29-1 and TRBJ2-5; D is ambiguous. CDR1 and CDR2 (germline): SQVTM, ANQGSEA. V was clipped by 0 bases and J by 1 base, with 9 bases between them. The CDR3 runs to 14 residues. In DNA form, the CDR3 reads TGCAGCGTTGAAGAGGGCAGTACCCAAGAGACCCAGTACTTC. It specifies CSVEEGSTQETQYF.

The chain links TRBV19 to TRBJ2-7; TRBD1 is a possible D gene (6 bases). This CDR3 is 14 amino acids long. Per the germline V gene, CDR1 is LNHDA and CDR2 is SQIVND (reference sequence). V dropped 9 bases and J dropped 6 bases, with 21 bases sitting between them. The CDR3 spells CASQGRTGHFEQYF. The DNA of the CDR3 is TGTGCCAGCCAGGGCCGTACAGGGCATTTCGAGCAGTACTTC.

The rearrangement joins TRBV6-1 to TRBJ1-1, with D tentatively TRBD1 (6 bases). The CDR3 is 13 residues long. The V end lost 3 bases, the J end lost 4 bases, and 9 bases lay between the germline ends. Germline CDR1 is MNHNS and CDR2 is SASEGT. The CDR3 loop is CASSEQGTTEAFF. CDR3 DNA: TGTGCCAGCAGTGAGCAGGGGACCACTGAAGCTTTCTTT.

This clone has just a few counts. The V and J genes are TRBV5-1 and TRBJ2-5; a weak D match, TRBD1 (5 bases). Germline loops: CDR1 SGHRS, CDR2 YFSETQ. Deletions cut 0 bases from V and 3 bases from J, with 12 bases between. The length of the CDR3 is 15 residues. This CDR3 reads CASSLEWPGKETQYF. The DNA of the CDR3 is TGCGCCAGCAGCTTGGAGTGGCCAGGGAAAGAGACCCAGTACTTC.